The rows below give T cell receptor beta chains drawn from one sample of a study of T cell repertoires in cytomegalovirus infection. TCRdb reanalysed the reads using MiXCR and keeps one entry per CDR3 protein. The sample yields about 310,000 distinct CDR3 sequences, around 10% seen once. The specimen was PBMCs. These receptors were taken from a human donor in good health (CMV status not recorded). Some clones in this sample may be carry-over from other donors' samples. Both conserved end residues are part of each CDR3. Each record gives: V gene, clone size, D gene, CDR3 length, J gene, CDR3 protein, CDR3 DNA. The D gene is left open where the match is weak. Clone size is given for some rows only: seen once, a few or many times, or a class if the clone is expanded.

v_gene: TRBV3-1; abundance: -; d_gene: TRBD1; len: 16; j_gene: TRBJ1-1; CDR3aa: CASSPQTGKVLTEAFF; CDR3nt: TGTGCCAGCAGCCCCCAGACAGGGAAGGTCCTCACTGAAGCTTTCTTT
v_gene: TRBV7-2; abundance: many; d_gene: TRBD2; len: 18; j_gene: TRBJ2-2; CDR3aa: CASSLEGRGGLNTGELFF; CDR3nt: TGTGCCAGCAGCTTAGAGGGGCGGGGGGGCCTGAACACCGGGGAGCTGTTTTTT
v_gene: TRBV19; abundance: many; d_gene: -; len: 13; j_gene: TRBJ1-5; CDR3aa: CASRGLSNQPQHF; CDR3nt: TGTGCCAGTAGGGGCCTTAGCAATCAGCCCCAGCATTTT
v_gene: TRBV7-2; abundance: many; d_gene: TRBD2; len: 12; j_gene: TRBJ2-7; CDR3aa: CASGGTSYEQYF; CDR3nt: TGTGCCAGCGGCGGGACTAGCTACGAGCAGTACTTC
v_gene: TRBV7-9; abundance: many; d_gene: -; len: 13; j_gene: TRBJ2-7; CDR3aa: CASSQVVFYEQYF; CDR3nt: TGTGCCAGCAGCCAAGTGGTCTTTTACGAGCAGTACTTC
v_gene: TRBV7-2; abundance: many; d_gene: -; len: 15; j_gene: TRBJ2-3; CDR3aa: CASSLNTRLTDTQYF; CDR3nt: TGTGCCAGCAGCCTTAACACCCGACTCACAGATACGCAGTATTTT
v_gene: TRBV10-3; abundance: many; d_gene: TRBD1; len: 12; j_gene: TRBJ2-7; CDR3aa: CATRTGDYEQYF; CDR3nt: TGTGCCACAAGGACAGGTGACTACGAGCAGTACTTC
v_gene: TRBV6-2/TRBV6-3; abundance: few; d_gene: -; len: 16; j_gene: TRBJ1-6; CDR3aa: CASSYSKGSGNSPLHF; CDR3nt: TGTGCCAGCAGTTACTCGAAGGGGTCTGGTAATTCACCCCTCCACTTT
v_gene: TRBV9; abundance: many; d_gene: -; len: 12; j_gene: TRBJ1-2; CDR3aa: CASSLTDYGYTF; CDR3nt: TGTGCCAGCAGCTTGACGGATTATGGCTACACCTTC
v_gene: TRBV20-1; abundance: -; d_gene: -; len: 11; j_gene: TRBJ2-3; CDR3aa: CSARDEPVGYF; CDR3nt: TGCAGTGCTAGGGACGAACCCGTTGGGTATTTT
v_gene: TRBV29-1; abundance: -; d_gene: TRBD1; len: 14; j_gene: TRBJ2-2; CDR3aa: CSGRGGPGTGELFF; CDR3nt: TGCAGCGGACGAGGGGGCCCGGGGACCGGGGAGCTGTTTTTT
v_gene: TRBV6-2/TRBV6-3; abundance: many; d_gene: -; len: 18; j_gene: TRBJ2-6; CDR3aa: CASSKLARGASGANVLTF; CDR3nt: TGTGCCAGCAGTAAACTGGCGCGCGGGGCCTCTGGGGCCAACGTCCTGACTTTC
v_gene: TRBV5-5; abundance: few; d_gene: -; len: 15; j_gene: TRBJ2-2; CDR3aa: CASTRQGTNTGELFF; CDR3nt: TGTGCCAGCACCCGGCAGGGGACGAACACCGGGGAGCTGTTTTTT
v_gene: TRBV25-1; abundance: many; d_gene: -; len: 13; j_gene: TRBJ1-1; CDR3aa: CASILTDSTEAFF; CDR3nt: TGTGCCAGCATATTAACGGACAGCACTGAAGCTTTCTTT
v_gene: TRBV3-1; abundance: many; d_gene: TRBD2; len: 19; j_gene: TRBJ2-3; CDR3aa: CASSLGLLWTSGDTDTQYF; CDR3nt: TGTGCCAGCAGCCTCGGGCTCTTATGGACTAGCGGGGACACAGATACGCAGTATTTT
v_gene: TRBV12-3/TRBV12-4; abundance: many; d_gene: -; len: 15; j_gene: TRBJ2-1; CDR3aa: CASSFPGRQGKGQFF; CDR3nt: TGTGCCAGCAGTTTTCCCGGGCGGCAAGGAAAGGGGCAGTTCTTC
v_gene: TRBV7-2; abundance: many; d_gene: -; len: 13; j_gene: TRBJ1-5; CDR3aa: CASSPGQNQPQHF; CDR3nt: TGTGCCAGCAGCCCCGGACAGAATCAGCCCCAGCATTTT
v_gene: TRBV28; abundance: many; d_gene: -; len: 16; j_gene: TRBJ1-4; CDR3aa: CASSLSRVRSNEKLFF; CDR3nt: TGTGCCAGCAGTTTAAGTCGCGTCAGATCAAATGAAAAACTGTTTTTT
v_gene: TRBV14; abundance: many; d_gene: -; len: 15; j_gene: TRBJ1-4; CDR3aa: CASSQPGTVNEKLFF; CDR3nt: TGTGCCAGCAGCCAACCCGGGACGGTCAATGAAAAACTGTTTTTT
v_gene: TRBV2; abundance: many; d_gene: -; len: 13; j_gene: TRBJ1-2; CDR3aa: CASNGLSPSGYTF; CDR3nt: TGTGCCAGCAATGGGCTGTCACCGAGTGGCTACACCTTC
v_gene: TRBV12-3/TRBV12-4; abundance: few; d_gene: TRBD2; len: 17; j_gene: TRBJ2-7; CDR3aa: CASSTGTSGAKTYEQYF; CDR3nt: TGTGCCAGCAGTACCGGGACTAGCGGGGCAAAGACCTACGAGCAGTACTTC
v_gene: TRBV29-1; abundance: -; d_gene: TRBD1; len: 19; j_gene: TRBJ1-2; CDR3aa: CSVEATRFDRGPLNYGYTF; CDR3nt: TGCAGCGTTGAAGCAACCCGGTTTGACAGGGGGCCATTAAACTATGGCTACACCTTC
v_gene: TRBV20-1; abundance: -; d_gene: TRBD1; len: 16; j_gene: TRBJ1-1; CDR3aa: CSARGGTGQWGTEAFF; CDR3nt: TGCAGTGCTAGAGGTGGGACAGGTCAATGGGGGACTGAAGCTTTCTTT
v_gene: TRBV20-1; abundance: -; d_gene: -; len: 16; j_gene: TRBJ2-1; CDR3aa: CSARGWGSYSYNEQFF; CDR3nt: TGCAGTGCTAGAGGTTGGGGGTCTTACTCCTACAATGAGCAGTTCTTC
v_gene: TRBV7-9; abundance: many; d_gene: TRBD2; len: 16; j_gene: TRBJ2-1; CDR3aa: CASRPPSGGAGHEQFF; CDR3nt: TGTGCCAGCAGGCCTCCTAGCGGGGGGGCCGGGCATGAGCAGTTCTTC
v_gene: TRBV29-1; abundance: once; d_gene: -; len: 10; j_gene: TRBJ2-3; CDR3aa: CSVEWAGEHF; CDR3nt: TGCAGCGTTGAATGGGCAGGGGAGCATTTT
v_gene: TRBV7-2; abundance: many; d_gene: -; len: 16; j_gene: TRBJ1-4; CDR3aa: CASSPQNRGIQEKLFF; CDR3nt: TGTGCCAGCAGCCCTCAAAATCGCGGTATACAGGAAAAACTGTTTTTT
v_gene: TRBV20-1; abundance: few; d_gene: TRBD1; len: 14; j_gene: TRBJ2-7; CDR3aa: CSAAGGIEAYEQYF; CDR3nt: TGCAGTGCTGCAGGGGGTATAGAGGCCTACGAGCAGTACTTC
v_gene: TRBV7-9; abundance: many; d_gene: -; len: 14; j_gene: TRBJ2-4; CDR3aa: CASTLGWQRNIQYF; CDR3nt: TGTGCCAGCACTCTAGGTTGGCAGCGAAACATTCAGTACTTC
v_gene: TRBV19; abundance: many; d_gene: -; len: 14; j_gene: TRBJ1-1; CDR3aa: CASSILWGNTEAFF; CDR3nt: TGTGCCAGTAGTATTCTCTGGGGAAACACTGAAGCTTTCTTT
v_gene: TRBV5-4; abundance: many; d_gene: -; len: 12; j_gene: TRBJ2-1; CDR3aa: CASTRGDNEQFF; CDR3nt: TGTGCCAGCACCAGGGGGGACAATGAGCAGTTCTTC
v_gene: TRBV10-1; abundance: many; d_gene: -; len: 14; j_gene: TRBJ1-1; CDR3aa: CASSESRGPFRAFF; CDR3nt: TGCGCCAGCAGTGAATCCAGGGGCCCCTTCAGAGCTTTCTTT
v_gene: TRBV29-1; abundance: few; d_gene: TRBD2; len: 16; j_gene: TRBJ2-5; CDR3aa: CSVVPLTSGNQETQYF; CDR3nt: TGCAGCGTTGTTCCCCTGACTAGCGGAAACCAAGAGACCCAGTACTTC
v_gene: TRBV28; abundance: -; d_gene: -; len: 13; j_gene: TRBJ1-1; CDR3aa: CASSFHPGTEAFF; CDR3nt: TGTGCCAGCAGTTTCCACCCGGGGACTGAAGCTTTCTTT
v_gene: TRBV20-1; abundance: -; d_gene: -; len: 12; j_gene: TRBJ2-1; CDR3aa: CSATFGPGEQFF; CDR3nt: TGCAGTGCTACCTTCGGACCGGGTGAGCAGTTCTTC
v_gene: TRBV5-4; abundance: many; d_gene: TRBD2; len: 17; j_gene: TRBJ2-1; CDR3aa: CASTWDGGTLLYNEQFF; CDR3nt: TGTGCCAGCACCTGGGACGGGGGGACTCTCCTTTACAATGAGCAGTTCTTC
v_gene: TRBV5-4; abundance: many; d_gene: TRBD1; len: 16; j_gene: TRBJ2-2; CDR3aa: CASSLAPGQGTGELFF; CDR3nt: TGTGCCAGCAGCTTGGCCCCGGGACAGGGCACCGGGGAGCTGTTTTTT
v_gene: TRBV20-1; abundance: few; d_gene: -; len: 13; j_gene: TRBJ2-4; CDR3aa: CSAASLAPGIQYF; CDR3nt: TGCAGTGCGGCCTCACTAGCCCCAGGAATTCAGTACTTC
v_gene: TRBV7-2; abundance: many; d_gene: -; len: 14; j_gene: TRBJ2-7; CDR3aa: CASSRNGLGDEQYF; CDR3nt: TGTGCCAGCAGCCGAAACGGGCTTGGGGACGAGCAGTACTTC
v_gene: TRBV6-5; abundance: many; d_gene: -; len: 15; j_gene: TRBJ2-2; CDR3aa: CASSYLQGHTGELFF; CDR3nt: TGTGCCAGCAGTTACCTTCAGGGCCACACCGGGGAGCTGTTTTTT
v_gene: TRBV28; abundance: few; d_gene: TRBD1; len: 17; j_gene: TRBJ1-2; CDR3aa: CASILGTGPTMSRGYTF; CDR3nt: TGTGCCAGCATCCTAGGGACAGGGCCTACTATGAGTCGAGGCTACACCTTC
v_gene: TRBV6-5; abundance: many; d_gene: -; len: 11; j_gene: TRBJ2-5; CDR3aa: CASRQQETQYF; CDR3nt: TGTGCCAGCAGACAGCAAGAGACCCAGTACTTC
v_gene: TRBV28; abundance: many; d_gene: TRBD2; len: 16; j_gene: TRBJ2-3; CDR3aa: CASSSIAGGSTDTQYF; CDR3nt: TGTGCCAGCAGTTCAATAGCGGGGGGTAGCACAGATACGCAGTATTTT
v_gene: TRBV29-1; abundance: many; d_gene: TRBD2; len: 15; j_gene: TRBJ2-1; CDR3aa: CSVEKRESSYNEQFF; CDR3nt: TGCAGCGTTGAAAAGCGGGAGAGCTCCTACAATGAGCAGTTCTTC
v_gene: TRBV7-2; abundance: many; d_gene: TRBD1; len: 14; j_gene: TRBJ1-5; CDR3aa: CASSRDRSNQPQHF; CDR3nt: TGTGCCAGCAGCCGGGACAGGAGCAATCAGCCCCAGCATTTT
v_gene: TRBV5-1; abundance: -; d_gene: TRBD1; len: 16; j_gene: TRBJ1-1; CDR3aa: CASSLGRRGRRTEAFF; CDR3nt: TGCGCCAGCAGCTTGGGACGGAGGGGGCGGAGGACTGAAGCTTTCTTT